This T cell receptor (beta chain) is drawn from a study of T cells in Graves' hyperthyroidism and ophthalmopathy. At the level of the study: The authors collected peripheral blood at initial diagnosis, before any treatment.

RNA transcripts were the template for amplifying TCR beta CDR3 regions. The TCR CDR3 was amplified in a first-round RT-PCR using the HTBI primer set. TCRdb ran MiXCR on the multiplex PCR reads and lists one entry per CDR3 protein. The sample lists some 300,000 distinct CDR3 sequences, roughly a fifth occurring once. CDR3 length: 15 residues. V lost 5 bases and J lost 2; bases outside the gene matches: 5. From germline, CDR1 is SGHAT and CDR2 FQNNGV. The chain couples TRBV11-2 to TRBJ1-4; the match to TRBD1 covers 7 bases. The TCR originated in a man aged 50-59 years with Graves' ophthalmopathy. The material sequenced was blood. DNA of the CDR3: TGTGCCAGCAGCCGGGGCAGGGGGACTAATGAAAAACTGTTTTTT. This codes for CASSRGRGTNEKLFF.